This T cell receptor (beta chain) was observed in a study of blood T cells in healthy people across ages. A second PCR of roughly 7 to 11 cycles used a sample-barcoded 5' primer and a J-beta primer mix. Every sample produced at least 2.5 million CDR3-containing paired-end reads. TCRdb re-called the 5' RACE reads through MiXCR, storing one row per CDR3 protein. The sample holds about 1.8 million distinct CDR3 sequences, about 50% seen once. This clonotype was sampled from a woman aged 40 to 50 in good health. Sequenced: blood.

The CDR3 loop is CASSLEAGSSPYEQYF. The CDR3 DNA sequence: TGTGCCAGCAGTTTAGAGGCAGGGTCCTCCCCCTACGAGCAGTACTTC. This chain links TRBV28 with TRBJ2-5, with D possibly being TRBD1 (5 bases). TRBJ2-7 explains the end of the DNA better; the J call may be wrong. CDR1 and CDR2 (germline): MDHEN, SYDVKM. The CDR3 is made up of 16 amino acids.